This passage covers 6 T cell receptor beta chains from one sample sequenced in a study of blood T cell repertoires in COVID-19. Sequencing was performed with immunoSEQ multiplex PCR; in TCRdb, only in-frame clones are kept and a portion is missing. The sample carries under 120,000 clones, roughly 72% recorded once. Sequenced input: peripheral blood. These receptors originate from an elderly man with acute or convalescent COVID-19.

The chain uses TRBV27 and TRBJ2-7; 9 bases fit TRBD2. V shed 4 bases, J shed 6 bases, and the junction held 4 bases outside the gene matches. Germline V gene data show CDR1 as MNHEY and CDR2 as SMNVEV (reference sequence). This CDR3 is 13 amino acids long. CDR3 in DNA: TGTGCCAGCAGTTGGGATAGCGGGAGCGAGCAGTACTTC. Its translation is CASSWDSGSEQYF.

V is TRBV2 and J is TRBJ2-7; tentative D call: TRBD1 (7 bases). The V gene's germline CDR1 is SNHLY and CDR2 FYNNEI. This CDR3 comprises 12 residues. V was trimmed by 8 bases and J by 5 bases, leaving 13 bases between them. The CDR3 loop is CASGRGAHEQYF. CDR3 nucleotides: TGTGCCAGCGGCAGGGGGGCCCACGAGCAGTACTTC.

This clone showed up just once. The chain has TRBV6-2 or TRBV6-3 and TRBJ1-5; 8 bases agree with TRBD1. This CDR3 is built from 14 residues. V gave up 0 bases and J gave up 10 bases; unmatched junction bases: 5. Germline V gene data show CDR1 as MNHEY and CDR2 as SVGEGT. The CDR3: CASSYSDRGRPQHF. CDR3 sequence (DNA): TGTGCCAGCAGTTACTCAGACAGGGGAAGACCCCAGCATTTT.

This clone appeared a single time. V gene TRBV4-1 combines with J gene TRBJ2-1, with 9 bases that match TRBD2. CDR3 length: 18 residues. Germline assignment: CDR1 MGHRA and CDR2 YSYEKL. V shed 1 base and J 0 bases; nucleotides not matched to a gene: 7. The CDR3, as DNA: TGCGCCAGCAGCCAAGGGAGCGGGAGGCTAAGCTCCTACAATGAGCAGTTCTTC. This sequence encodes CASSQGSGRLSSYNEQFF.

This chain uses TRBV19 with TRBJ1-1; D gene uncertain. Trimming removed 3 bases from V and 3 bases from J, with 8 bases in between. The CDR3 runs 13 residues. The V gene's germline CDR1 is LNHDA and CDR2 SQIVND (reference sequence). The CDR3 spells CASSIDGDTEAFF. The CDR3, as DNA: TGTGCCAGTAGTATTGACGGGGACACTGAAGCTTTCTTT.

The gene calls are TRBV2 and TRBJ2-1, with 10 bases lining up with TRBD2. Trimming cost V 4 bases and J 6 bases; bases outside gene matches: 0. Per germline, CDR1 SNHLY and CDR2 FYNNEI. This CDR3 spans 13 amino acids. This chain's CDR3 is CASSGLAGNEQFF. The CDR3 coding sequence is TGTGCCAGCAGTGGACTAGCGGGCAATGAGCAGTTCTTC.